Listed here are 4 T cell receptor beta chains from one sample, sequenced in a study of CD8+CD57+ T cells in acquired aplastic anemia. Template material for TCR beta VDJ and CDR3 profiling consisted of genomic DNA. TCRdb reprocessed the reads via MiXCR and lists one record per CDR3 protein. This table has about 190,000 distinct CDR3 sequences, just under 50% appearing once. Patients picked for sequencing had shown CD8+CD57+ cell expansion detected by flow cytometry. The sequenced sample was sorted CD4+, CD8+, or CD8+CD57+ T cells (not recorded which) from PBMCs. Source of these receptors: a human donor with aplastic anemia.

Of note for this clonotype: This clone may be a read error of a much larger clone one base away. The chain combines TRBV6-5 with TRBJ1-5; weak D call: TRBD1 (5 bases). Per germline, CDR1 MNHEY and CDR2 SVGAGI. The CDR3 is 13 amino acids. V lost 4 bases and J lost 7, with 11 bases in between. This CDR3 reads CASSCQQGQPQHF. In nucleotides, the CDR3 is TGTGCCAGCAGTTGCCAGCAGGGCCAGCCCCAGCATTTT.

This clonotype was seen more than once but under ten times. This chain connects TRBV24-1 to TRBJ2-7; no clear D gene. Trimming stripped 3 bases from V and 4 bases from J, with 6 bases between. Germline CDR1 reads KGHDR; CDR2 reads SFDVKD. The CDR3 covers 12 residues. CDR3 region: CATSDGEYEQYF. The CDR3 region has the DNA TGTGCCACCAGTGATGGAGAGTACGAGCAGTACTTC.

The genes are TRBV19 and TRBJ1-3; D is unclear. The CDR3 contains 14 residues. CDR1 and CDR2 from the germline V gene are LNHDA and SQIVND (reference sequence). V was clipped by 3 bases and J by 4 bases, with 10 bases between them. CDR3 sequence reads: CASSIGLAGNTIYF. The CDR3 bases are TGTGCCAGTAGTATCGGGCTAGCGGGAAACACCATATATTTT.

The CDR3 coding sequence is TGTGCCAGCAGCTTACTACGACTAGGGGGGCTGGTGGGCTACACCTTC. Translating gives CASSLLRLGGLVGYTF. V usage is TRBV11-2 and J usage is TRBJ1-2; perhaps TRBD1 as D (6 bases). The CDR3 totals 16 residues. The germline gives CDR1 SGHAT, CDR2 FQNNGV. Trimming shortened V by 2 bases and J by 8 bases, and 21 bases separated the two germline ends.